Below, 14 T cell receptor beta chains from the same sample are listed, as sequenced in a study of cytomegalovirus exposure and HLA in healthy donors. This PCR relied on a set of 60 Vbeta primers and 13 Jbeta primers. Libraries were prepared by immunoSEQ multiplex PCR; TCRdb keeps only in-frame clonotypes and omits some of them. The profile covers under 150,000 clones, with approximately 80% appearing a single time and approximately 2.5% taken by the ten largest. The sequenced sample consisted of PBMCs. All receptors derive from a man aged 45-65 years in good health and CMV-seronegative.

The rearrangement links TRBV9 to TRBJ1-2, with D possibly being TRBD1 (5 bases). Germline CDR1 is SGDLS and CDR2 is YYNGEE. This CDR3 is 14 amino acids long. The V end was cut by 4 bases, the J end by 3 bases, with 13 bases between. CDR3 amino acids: CASSRDSGDYGYTF. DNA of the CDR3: TGTGCCAGCAGCAGGGACTCGGGAGACTATGGCTACACCTTC.

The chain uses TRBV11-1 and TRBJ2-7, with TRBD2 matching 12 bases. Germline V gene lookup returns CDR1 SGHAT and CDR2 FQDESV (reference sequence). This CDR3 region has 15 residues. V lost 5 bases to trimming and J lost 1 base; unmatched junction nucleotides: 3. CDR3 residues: CASSPGLAGSYEQYF. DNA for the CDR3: TGTGCCAGCAGCCCTGGACTAGCGGGGTCCTACGAGCAGTACTTC.

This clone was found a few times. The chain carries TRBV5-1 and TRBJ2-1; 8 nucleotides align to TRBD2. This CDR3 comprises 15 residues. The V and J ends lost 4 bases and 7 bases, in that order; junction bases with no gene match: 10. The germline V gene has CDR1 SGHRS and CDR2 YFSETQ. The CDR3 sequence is CASSLPAGAGNEQFF. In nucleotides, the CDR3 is TGCGCCAGCAGCCTCCCAGCGGGGGCGGGGAATGAGCAGTTCTTC. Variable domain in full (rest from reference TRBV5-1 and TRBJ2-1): KAGVTQTPRYLIKTRGQQVTLSCSPISGHRSVSWYQQTPGQGLQFLFEYFSETQRNKGNFPGRFSGRQFSNSRSEMNVSTLELGDSALYLCASSLPAGAGNEQFFGPGTRLTVL.

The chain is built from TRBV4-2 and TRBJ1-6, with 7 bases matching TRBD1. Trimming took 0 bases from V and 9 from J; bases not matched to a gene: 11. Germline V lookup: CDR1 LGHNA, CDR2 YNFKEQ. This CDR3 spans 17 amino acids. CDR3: CASSQDRATGPGSPLHF. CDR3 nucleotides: TGTGCCAGCAGCCAAGATCGCGCGACAGGGCCGGGTTCACCCCTCCACTTT.

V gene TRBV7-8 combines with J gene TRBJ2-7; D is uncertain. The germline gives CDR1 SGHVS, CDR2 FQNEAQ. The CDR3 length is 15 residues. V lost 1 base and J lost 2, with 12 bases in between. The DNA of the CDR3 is TGTGCCAGCAGCTTAGTAGTCGGGTTTACCTACGAGCAGTACTTC. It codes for CASSLVVGFTYEQYF. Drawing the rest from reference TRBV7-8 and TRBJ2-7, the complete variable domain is GAGVSQSPRYKVAKRGQDVALRCDPISGHVSLFWYQQALGQGPEFLTYFQNEAQLDKSGLPSDRFFAERPEGSVSTLKIQRTQQEDSAVYLCASSLVVGFTYEQYFGPGTRLTVT.

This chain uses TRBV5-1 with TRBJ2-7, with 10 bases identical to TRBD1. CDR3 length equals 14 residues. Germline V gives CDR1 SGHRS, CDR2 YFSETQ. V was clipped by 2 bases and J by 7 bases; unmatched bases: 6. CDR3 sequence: CASSFLDRGGEQYF. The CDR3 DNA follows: TGCGCCAGCAGCTTTTTGGACAGGGGGGGGGAGCAGTACTTC.

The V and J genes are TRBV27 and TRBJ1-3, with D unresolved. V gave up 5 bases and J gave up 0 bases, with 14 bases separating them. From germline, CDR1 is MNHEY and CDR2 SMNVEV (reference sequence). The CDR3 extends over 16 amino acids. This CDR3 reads CASSPNSPYSGNTIYF. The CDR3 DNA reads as TGTGCCAGCAGTCCAAACAGCCCATACTCTGGAAACACCATATATTTT.

CDR3: CASSEGQGSHNEQFF. The CDR3 region has the DNA TGTGCCAGCAGTGAAGGACAGGGTTCCCACAATGAGCAGTTCTTC. The rearrangement uses TRBV6-1 and TRBJ2-1, with 7 bases matching TRBD1. The CDR3 extends over 15 amino acids. Germline trimming cut 1 base from V and 5 bases from J; bases unmatched to any gene: 5. Germline V gene sequence: CDR1 MNHNS, CDR2 SASEGT.

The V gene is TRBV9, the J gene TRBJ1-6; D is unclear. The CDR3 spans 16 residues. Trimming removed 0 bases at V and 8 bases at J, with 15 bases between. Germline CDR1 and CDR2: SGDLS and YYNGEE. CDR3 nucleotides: TGTGCCAGCAGCGTAGACAGCATCGGGGTAGATTCACCCCTCCACTTT. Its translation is CASSVDSIGVDSPLHF.

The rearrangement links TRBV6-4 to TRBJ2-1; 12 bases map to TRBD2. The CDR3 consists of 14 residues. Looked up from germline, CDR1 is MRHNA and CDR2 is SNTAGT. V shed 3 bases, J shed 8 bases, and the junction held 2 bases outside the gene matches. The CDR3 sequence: CASSEGLAGYEQFF. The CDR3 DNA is TGTGCCAGCAGTGAGGGACTAGCGGGCTATGAGCAGTTCTTC.

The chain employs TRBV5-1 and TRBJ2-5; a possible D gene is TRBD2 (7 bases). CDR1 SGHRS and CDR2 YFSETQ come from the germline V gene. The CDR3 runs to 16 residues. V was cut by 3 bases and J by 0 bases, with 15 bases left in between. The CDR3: CASSSRGGGHQETQYF. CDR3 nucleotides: TGCGCCAGCAGCTCGAGGGGCGGGGGCCACCAAGAGACCCAGTACTTC.

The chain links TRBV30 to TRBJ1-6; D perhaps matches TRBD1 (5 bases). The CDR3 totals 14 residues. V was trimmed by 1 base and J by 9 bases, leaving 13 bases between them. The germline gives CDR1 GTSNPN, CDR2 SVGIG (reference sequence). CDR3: CAWSADSFSSPLHF. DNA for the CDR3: TGTGCCTGGAGTGCAGACAGCTTTAGTTCACCCCTCCACTTT.

CDR3: CASSQSLNTEAFF. Here the CDR3 DNA reads TGTGCCAGCTCCCAAAGCCTGAACACTGAAGCTTTCTTT. V is TRBV18 and J is TRBJ1-1, with D uncertain. From germline, CDR1 is KGHSH and CDR2 LQKENI. This CDR3 has 13 residues. Trimming pared 6 bases from V and 0 bases from J, leaving 8 bases between.

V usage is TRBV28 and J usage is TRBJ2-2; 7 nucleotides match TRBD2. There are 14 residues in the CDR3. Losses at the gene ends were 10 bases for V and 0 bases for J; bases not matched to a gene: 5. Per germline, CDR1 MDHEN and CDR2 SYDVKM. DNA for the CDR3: TGTGCCACCCCGGGACTACCGAACACCGGGGAGCTGTTTTTT. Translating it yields CATPGLPNTGELFF.